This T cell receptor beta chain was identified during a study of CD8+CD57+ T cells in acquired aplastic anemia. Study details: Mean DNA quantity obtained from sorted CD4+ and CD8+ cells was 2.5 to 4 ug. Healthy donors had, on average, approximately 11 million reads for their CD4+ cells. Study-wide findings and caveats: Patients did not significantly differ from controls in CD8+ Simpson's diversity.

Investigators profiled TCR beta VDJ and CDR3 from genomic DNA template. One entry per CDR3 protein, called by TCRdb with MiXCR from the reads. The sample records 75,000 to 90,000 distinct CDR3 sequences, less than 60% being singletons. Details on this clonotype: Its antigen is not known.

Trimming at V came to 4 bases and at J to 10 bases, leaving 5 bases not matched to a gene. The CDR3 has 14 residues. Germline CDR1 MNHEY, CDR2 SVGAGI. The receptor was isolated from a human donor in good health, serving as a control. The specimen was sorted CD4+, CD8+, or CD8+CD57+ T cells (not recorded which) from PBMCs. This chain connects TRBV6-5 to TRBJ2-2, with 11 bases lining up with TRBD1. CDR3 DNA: TGTGCCAGCAGTTCTGGACAGGGGGCGGTGGAGCTGTTTTTT. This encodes CASSSGQGAVELFF.